A single count supports the clone carrying this TCR beta chain. Antigen: not known. Germline CDR1 and CDR2: MNHEY and SMNVEV (reference sequence). The CDR3 has 15 residues. V lost 6 bases, J lost 6 bases, and 7 bases stayed unmatched. TCRdb keeps only in-frame clones here, not all; method: immunoSEQ multiplex PCR. The sample contains around 120,000 clones, around 90% of which appear only once. This entry comes from a study of T cell responses to AZD1222 COVID-19 vaccine. Broader study findings: Recipients of two AZD1222 doses showed rising Spike-specific TCR breadth and depth. Donors were chiefly white British, with a greater number of females, and clonal diversity was perhaps underestimated. Spike as a whole was targeted by vaccine-associated CD4 TCRs, dominant at 160-218 and 743-854.

The rearrangement links TRBV27 to TRBJ2-1; 11 bases are a match to TRBD2. Sample: peripheral blood, taken 28 days after the second AZD1222 dose. This sequence was found in an adult who received the AZD1222 COVID-19 vaccine. The CDR3 coding sequence is TGTGCCAGCAGGGAGCTAGCGGGAGGTCTCAATGAGCAGTTCTTC. Amino acid sequence: CASRELAGGLNEQFF.